This TCR beta chain was sequenced in a study of spatial heterogeneity in lung cancer. General study findings and limits: Among blood samples, ubiquitous expanded tumor TCRs appeared more at resection than at follow-up.

A distinct unique molecular identifier was carried by each TCR cDNA molecule. Each CDR3 protein is one row after TCRdb ran MiXCR on the 5' RACE reads. The table includes about 7,000 distinct CDR3 sequences, over 6.5% detected once. Described time point: sample taken at primary tumor resection. From tumor, nontumor lung or frozen PBMC, whole RNA was taken unsorted for sequencing. The germline V gene encodes CDR1 SGHDN and CDR2 FVKESK. The CDR3 has 16 residues. The V and J ends lost 0 bases and 8 bases, in that order; junction bases with no gene match: 6. Many counts were recorded for this clonotype. Its antigen is currently unknown. This beta chain is a stray sequence in a library constructed for alpha chains; its clone size is not meaningful.

Sequenced material: PBMCs, taken at surgery. The rearrangement links TRBV14 to TRBJ1-6, with 8 bases fitting TRBD1. This TCR was sampled from a male donor with early-stage non-small cell lung cancer. The CDR3 region is CASSQEGQGAYSPLHF. CDR3 coding DNA: TGTGCCAGCAGCCAAGAAGGTCAGGGGGCTTATTCACCCCTCCACTTT. Complete variable domain (other parts from reference TRBV14 and TRBJ1-6): EAGVTQFPSHSVIEKGQTVTLRCDPISGHDNLYWYRRVMGKEIKFLLHFVKESKQDESGMPNNRFLAERTGGTYSTLKVQPAELEDSGVYFCASSQEGQGAYSPLHFGNGTRLTVT.